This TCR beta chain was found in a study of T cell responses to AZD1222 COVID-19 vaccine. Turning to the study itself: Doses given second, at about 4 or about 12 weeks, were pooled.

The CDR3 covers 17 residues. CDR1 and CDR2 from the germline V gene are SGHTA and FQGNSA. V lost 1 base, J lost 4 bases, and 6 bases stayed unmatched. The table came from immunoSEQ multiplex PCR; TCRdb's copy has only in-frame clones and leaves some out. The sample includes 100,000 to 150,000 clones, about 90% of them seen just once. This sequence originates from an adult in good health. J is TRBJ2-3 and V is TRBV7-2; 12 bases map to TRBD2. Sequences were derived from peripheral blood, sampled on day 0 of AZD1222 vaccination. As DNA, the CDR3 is TGTGCCAGCAGCTTAGGCTCTAGCGGGGGGGTTTCAGATACGCAGTATTTT. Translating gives CASSLGSSGGVSDTQYF.